The count of the clone carrying this T cell receptor beta chain is one. J gave up 6 bases and V 7 bases, and 6 bases lay outside the gene matches. The CDR3 is made up of 13 amino acids. Germline V gives CDR1 WSHSY, CDR2 SAAADI. Assay: immunoSEQ multiplex PCR; the TCRdb copy retains only in-frame clones and omits some. The data show 100,000 to 150,000 clones, more than 75% seen once. This sample was taken from a study of blood T cell repertoires in COVID-19. The sequence came from a woman in her fifties or sixties with acute or convalescent COVID-19. Material for sequencing was peripheral blood. The rearrangement joins TRBV10-2 to TRBJ1-2; TRBD1 matches at 9 bases. As DNA, the CDR3 is TGCGCCAGCATTCCGACAGGGGGTAATGGCTACACCTTC. Its protein is CASIPTGGNGYTF.